The rows below give T cell receptor beta chains drawn from one sample of a study of T cells expressing NK-cell markers. TCRdb reprocessed the 5' RACE reads and stores each CDR3 protein as one record, lacking DNA. Its table records some 450,000 distinct CDR3 sequences. The sequenced sample was blood T cells: a sorted CD56 or NKG2C T cell subset, CD4+ or CD8+ T cells, or bulk PBMC T cells (not recorded which). The receptors originated from a woman between 18 and 75 years old in good health. The CDR3 runs from the conserved cysteine through the conserved F or W. Fields, in order: J gene, V gene, CDR3 protein.

J: TRBJ2-4; V: TRBV12-3/TRBV12-4; CDR3: CASRTGGSDIQYF
J: TRBJ2-1; V: TRBV5-1; CDR3: CASKGSYNEQFF
J: TRBJ2-2; V: TRBV7-3; CDR3: CASSLTSANTGELFF
J: TRBJ2-1; V: TRBV29-1; CDR3: CSGRGLEYNEQFF
J: TRBJ2-1; V: TRBV24-1; CDR3: CATSDAGGLYNEQFF
J: TRBJ2-1; V: TRBV20-1; CDR3: CSASRGSSYNEQFF
J: TRBJ2-7; V: TRBV12-3/TRBV12-4; CDR3: CASTPPGGFREQYF
J: TRBJ2-1; V: TRBV19; CDR3: CASSVIAGSNEQFF
J: TRBJ2-2; V: TRBV5-1; CDR3: CASHRPNTGELFF
J: TRBJ1-1; V: TRBV29-1; CDR3: CSVEGRKGIMNTEAFF
J: TRBJ2-7; V: TRBV12-3/TRBV12-4; CDR3: CASSPDAYEQYF
J: TRBJ2-2; V: TRBV15; CDR3: CATSRGLDQGELFF
J: TRBJ1-1; V: TRBV9; CDR3: CASSASRGVPEAFF
J: TRBJ2-1; V: TRBV5-1; CDR3: CASSSNGGEQFF
J: TRBJ2-7; V: TRBV5-6; CDR3: CASSLRGKSYEQYF
J: TRBJ1-5; V: TRBV6-1; CDR3: CASSEGVNQPQHF
J: TRBJ1-1; V: TRBV19; CDR3: CASSALQGALGTEAFF
J: TRBJ1-2; V: TRBV5-1; CDR3: CASRPTGTGSGYTF
J: TRBJ1-2; V: TRBV27; CDR3: CASSLGAGGVYYGYTF
J: TRBJ2-7; V: TRBV20-1; CDR3: CSAPRTSGSYEQYF
J: TRBJ2-3; V: TRBV20-1; CDR3: CSGSGGKITDTQYF
J: TRBJ2-1; V: TRBV4-3; CDR3: CASSPQGEAGRFF
J: TRBJ1-4; V: TRBV9; CDR3: CASSQNEKLFF